One and the same sample provided the 28 T cell receptor beta chains below, sequenced in a study of cytomegalovirus exposure and HLA in healthy donors. Amplification used 60 Vbeta primers and 13 Jbeta primers. TCRdb's table, derived via immunoSEQ multiplex PCR, lists solely in-frame clones and lacks some. This table has 85,000 to 100,000 clones, 64% appearing once. Sequenced sample: PBMCs. Source of these receptors: a man aged 55 to 69 in good health and CMV-seronegative.

Ten or more counts support this clone. The chain is built from TRBV5-4 and TRBJ2-2; TRBD2 might be the D (5 bases). CDR1 and CDR2 (germline): SGHNT, YYREEE (reference sequence). Between the trimmed V and J ends, which lost 4 bases and 9 bases, there was a span of 16 bases. This CDR3 comprises 14 residues. CDR3 in amino acids: CASSTSSEGRELFF. The CDR3 DNA reads TGTGCCAGCAGCACCTCATCTGAGGGCCGGGAGCTGTTTTTT.

The V and J genes are TRBV27 and TRBJ2-7; D gene ambiguous. Trimming shortened V by 8 bases and J by 0 bases, and 8 bases separated the two germline ends. The germline V gene encodes CDR1 MNHEY and CDR2 SMNVEV (reference sequence). This CDR3 comprises 12 residues. CDR3 in DNA: TGTGCCAGCTTTTCGAGCTCCTACGAGCAGTACTTC. Protein product: CASFSSSYEQYF.

This chain links TRBV30 with TRBJ2-5; 13 nucleotides line up with TRBD2. With 2 bases clipped from V and 4 bases from J, the junction kept 4 bases outside the gene matches. CDR1 is GTSNPN and CDR2 is SVGIG in the germline V gene (reference sequence). The CDR3 runs to 15 residues. CDR3 protein: CAWSRTSGSGETQYF. The CDR3 DNA reads as TGTGCCTGGAGTCGGACTAGCGGGAGTGGAGAGACCCAGTACTTC.

This clone was observed a single time. The chain joins TRBV11-3 to TRBJ2-7; TRBD2 agrees at 11 bases. Germline-derived CDR1 and CDR2 are SGHNT and YENEEA. Trimming at V came to 1 base and at J to 0 bases, leaving 5 bases not matched to a gene. The CDR3 is 17 residues long. CDR3 DNA sequence: TGTGCCAGCAGCTTAGCACCTAGCGGGAGGAGCTCCTACGAGCAGTACTTC. Residues: CASSLAPSGRSSYEQYF.

V is TRBV5-4 and J is TRBJ2-5, with D possibly being TRBD1 (6 bases). The DNA end is more similar to TRBJ2-7, so the J call may be wrong. Germline lookup yields CDR1 SGHNT and CDR2 YYREEE (reference sequence). The CDR3 has 14 amino acids. CDR3 loop: CASSSVQGTYEQYF. CDR3 bases: TGTGCCAGCAGCTCTGTCCAGGGGACCTACGAGCAGTACTTC.

J is TRBJ1-1 and V is TRBV7-2; the D is unclear. Trimming removed 5 bases at V and 0 bases at J, with 16 bases between. The CDR3 is 16 residues long. In germline, CDR1 is SGHTA, CDR2 FQGNSA. The CDR3 here is CASSPLAGLLNTEAFF. The CDR3 DNA is TGTGCCAGCAGCCCCCTCGCCGGACTCCTGAACACTGAAGCTTTCTTT.

The chain recombines TRBV27 with TRBJ1-4; TRBD1 matches at 7 bases. The germline CDR1 and CDR2 sequences are MNHEY and SMNVEV (reference sequence). The trim removed 5 bases at V and 8 bases at J, leaving 8 bases unmatched. CDR3 length: 14 residues. CDR3 loop: CASSPQGPWEKLFF. The CDR3 DNA sequence: TGTGCCAGCAGTCCACAGGGGCCATGGGAAAAACTGTTTTTT.

This clone has a handful of counts. The rearrangement joins TRBV7-9 to TRBJ2-1; TRBD2 matches 12 bases. V shed 2 bases and J 8 bases; nucleotides not matched to a gene: 4. Germline-derived CDR1 and CDR2 are SEHNR and FQNEAQ (reference sequence). The length of the CDR3 is 15 residues. CDR3 sequence reads: CASSLMTSGSDEQFF. The CDR3 bases are TGTGCCAGCAGCTTAATGACTAGCGGGAGTGATGAGCAGTTCTTC.

The rearrangement uses TRBV7-9 and TRBJ1-1; TRBD1 matches 9 bases. The CDR3 spans 14 residues. Germline loops: CDR1 SEHNR, CDR2 FQNEAQ (reference sequence). After removal of 6 bases from V and 8 bases from J, the junction contained 10 bases not matched to a gene. The CDR3 region is CASREDRGIREAFF. The CDR3 DNA is TGTGCCAGCAGGGAGGACAGGGGTATTAGGGAAGCTTTCTTT.

The rearrangement joins TRBV14 to TRBJ1-1, with TRBD1 matching 11 bases. Germline CDR1 reads SGHDN; CDR2 reads FVKESK. After removal of 5 bases from V and 2 bases from J, the junction contained 7 bases not matched to a gene. CDR3 length: 16 residues. The chain's CDR3 is CASSATGTGGNTEAFF. DNA of the CDR3: TGTGCCAGCAGCGCGACCGGGACAGGGGGAAACACTGAAGCTTTCTTT. The whole variable domain, filled in from reference TRBV14 and TRBJ1-1, reads EAGVTQFPSHSVIEKGQTVTLRCDPISGHDNLYWYRRVMGKEIKFLLHFVKESKQDESGMPNNRFLAERTGGTYSTLKVQPAELEDSGVYFCASSATGTGGNTEAFFGQGTRLTVV.

The chain has TRBV11-3 and TRBJ2-3; maybe TRBD2 (6 bases). Germline loops: CDR1 SGHNT, CDR2 YENEEA. Trimming shortened V by 3 bases and J by 2 bases, and 15 bases separated the two germline ends. The CDR3 runs to 16 residues. For the CDR3, the DNA is TGTGCCAGCAGCTTGGGGGGTGGACGCACCACAGATACGCAGTATTTT. Its protein product is CASSLGGGRTTDTQYF.

The gene calls are TRBV9 and TRBJ1-6, with D perhaps matching TRBD1 (5 bases). Germline loops: CDR1 SGDLS, CDR2 YYNGEE. The V gene lost 3 bases and the J gene lost 7 bases, with 17 bases spanning the gap. The length of the CDR3 is 16 residues. This CDR3 reads CASSATSAGRNSPLHF. The CDR3 nucleotides read TGTGCCAGCAGCGCTACATCTGCGGGACGAAATTCACCCCTCCACTTT.

In DNA form, the CDR3 reads TGTGCCAGCAAGGGACTAGCGGGAGTGGTAGATACGCAGTATTTT. It yields the protein CASKGLAGVVDTQYF. The V and J genes are TRBV6-1 and TRBJ2-3; 14 bases are a match to TRBD2. CDR3 length equals 15 residues. Germline trimming cut 7 bases from V and 5 bases from J; bases unmatched to any gene: 5. Germline V gene data show CDR1 as MNHNS and CDR2 as SASEGT.

The V and J genes are TRBV4-1 and TRBJ1-4, with TRBD1 matching 11 bases. Germline V gives CDR1 MGHRA, CDR2 YSYEKL. Trimming at V came to 4 bases and at J to 0 bases, leaving 4 bases not matched to a gene. This CDR3 has 17 residues. The CDR3 spells CASSRGTGGATNEKLFF. DNA for the CDR3: TGCGCCAGCAGCCGCGGGACAGGGGGTGCAACTAATGAAAAACTGTTTTTT.

This clone has only one observation. V gene TRBV25-1 combines with J gene TRBJ1-2, with D possibly matching TRBD1 (5 bases). Trimming cost V 6 bases and J 3 bases, with 17 bases left between them. Germline V gives CDR1 MGHDK, CDR2 SYGVNS. The CDR3 is 15 amino acids. Written as DNA, the CDR3 is TGTGCCAGCAGCCCTACTGGGGGGGGTTACTATGGCTACACCTTC. As protein: CASSPTGGGYYGYTF.

This chain connects TRBV28 to TRBJ1-2; a possible D gene is TRBD1 (5 bases). This CDR3 has 13 residues. V gave up 5 bases and J gave up 1 base, with 8 bases separating them. The V gene's germline CDR1 is MDHEN and CDR2 SYDVKM. The CDR3 bases are TGTGCCAGCAGTGTTCAGGGTAACTATGGCTACACCTTC. This encodes CASSVQGNYGYTF.

This clone was observed a single time. The V gene is TRBV28, the J gene TRBJ2-7; 7 bases line up with TRBD1. The trim removed 7 bases at V and 4 bases at J, leaving 7 bases unmatched. In germline, CDR1 is MDHEN, CDR2 SYDVKM. The CDR3 consists of 13 residues. CDR3 residues: CASTPGQSYEQYF. As DNA, the CDR3 is TGTGCCAGCACACCGGGACAGAGTTACGAGCAGTACTTC.

V usage is TRBV7-6 and J usage is TRBJ2-6; the match to TRBD2 covers 15 bases. The CDR3 runs 19 residues. The V and J ends lost 4 bases and 0 bases, in that order; junction bases with no gene match: 4. Germline values: CDR1 SGHVS, CDR2 FNYEAQ. The CDR3 DNA is TGTGCCAGCAGCTCAGGACTAGCGGGGGGGTACTCTGGGGCCAACGTCCTGACTTTC. It translates to CASSSGLAGGYSGANVLTF.

The chain employs TRBV29-1 and TRBJ1-2, with a tentative D call TRBD1 (6 bases). Trimming shortened V by 4 bases and J by 8 bases, and 14 bases separated the two germline ends. Germline lookup yields CDR1 SQVTM and CDR2 ANQGSEA. The CDR3 sequence is 12 residues long. The CDR3 protein is CSVALAGGGYTF. CDR3 nucleotide sequence: TGCAGCGTTGCTTTGGCGGGGGGCGGCTACACCTTC.

The chain combines TRBV6-4 with TRBJ2-4, with 7 bases fitting TRBD2. The junction had 5 bases not matched to a gene; V was cut back by 8 bases and J by 1 base. Germline V gives CDR1 MRHNA, CDR2 SNTAGT. The CDR3 spans 14 residues. CDR3 in amino acids: CASLLGGAKNIQYF. The CDR3 region has the DNA TGTGCCAGCCTACTGGGGGGGGCCAAAAACATTCAGTACTTC.

The chain joins TRBV9 to TRBJ2-5; D might be TRBD2 (6 bases). The germline V gene encodes CDR1 SGDLS and CDR2 YYNGEE. V lost 4 bases and J 3 bases, leaving 19 bases between the germline ends. The CDR3 totals 16 residues. CDR3 amino acids: CASSTSPSVEEETQYF. In nucleotides, the CDR3 is TGTGCCAGCAGCACAAGTCCTAGCGTAGAAGAAGAGACCCAGTACTTC.

The V call is TRBV6-6, the J call TRBJ2-5; TRBD1 aligns across 10 bases. The J call may be wrong; the DNA end is better matched by TRBJ2-7. Germline loops: CDR1 MNHNY, CDR2 SVGAGI (reference sequence). The CDR3 runs 16 residues. This CDR3 reads CASSYSSGTGDIEQYF. The CDR3 DNA sequence: TGTGCCAGCAGTTACTCATCGGGGACAGGGGATATCGAGCAGTACTTC.

In nucleotides, the CDR3 is TGTGCCAGTATGGGACAGCATAATTCACCCCTCCACTTT. Translating gives CASMGQHNSPLHF. This chain uses TRBV28 with TRBJ1-6, with TRBD1 identical over 7 bases. The CDR3 extends over 13 amino acids. The J segment lost 5 bases and the V segment lost 9 bases, leaving 4 bases of the junction unmatched. The germline V gene encodes CDR1 MDHEN and CDR2 SYDVKM.

This clone occurred a few times. This sequence joins TRBV6-6 and TRBJ1-4, with 7 nucleotides matching TRBD1. CDR3 length: 14 amino acids. The J segment lost 5 bases and the V segment lost 4 bases, leaving 4 bases of the junction unmatched. The germline CDR1 and CDR2 sequences are MNHNY and SVGAGI (reference sequence). The CDR3 region has the DNA TGTGCCAGCAGTTGGGGACAGAACAATGAAAAACTGTTTTTT. As protein: CASSWGQNNEKLFF.

The genes are TRBV13 and TRBJ2-3; TRBD1 might be the D (6 bases). CDR1 PRHDT and CDR2 FYEKMQ come from the germline V gene (reference sequence). This CDR3 is 16 amino acids long. Trimming removed 5 bases at V and 4 bases at J, with 19 bases between. CDR3 protein: CASSHIQGGSADTQYF. The CDR3 nucleotides are TGTGCCAGCAGCCACATACAGGGCGGTTCGGCAGATACGCAGTATTTT.

This clone was found a few times. The CDR3 loop is CASSESSDYNEQFF. Here the CDR3 DNA reads TGCGCCAGCAGTGAATCTAGCGACTACAATGAGCAGTTCTTC. The chain couples TRBV10-1 to TRBJ2-1; D perhaps matches TRBD2 (6 bases). Germline-derived CDR1 and CDR2 are WNHNN and SYGVQD (reference sequence). The germline V and J ends were trimmed by 3 bases and 3 bases, with 9 bases remaining between them. The CDR3 covers 14 residues.

The V and J genes are TRBV28 and TRBJ2-1; 8 bases fit TRBD2. This CDR3 spans 15 amino acids. V lost 5 bases, J lost 2 bases, and 5 bases stayed unmatched. CDR1 MDHEN and CDR2 SYDVKM come from the germline V gene. CDR3 region: CASSASGGAYNEQFF. CDR3 bases: TGTGCCAGCAGTGCAAGCGGGGGAGCCTACAATGAGCAGTTCTTC.

The rearrangement uses TRBV11-2 and TRBJ2-5; possible D gene TRBD2, 6 bases. V dropped 3 bases and J dropped 0 bases, with 11 bases sitting between them. Germline lookup yields CDR1 SGHAT and CDR2 FQNNGV. The CDR3 consists of 15 residues. Written as DNA, the CDR3 is TGTGCCAGCAGCTTCGGGACTGTGTACCAAGAGACCCAGTACTTC. This translates into CASSFGTVYQETQYF.